The next 20 T cell receptor beta chains were all read from a single sample in a study of regulatory T cells in long-lasting Graves disease. As for time point: persistent/refractory GD, antithyroid drugs over 5 years with positive TRAb. Isolated PBMC RNA provided the starting material for the TCR library. Construction of the TCR beta libraries employed iRepertoire HTBI primers in conjunction with Arm-PCR of CDR3 regions. TCRdb recomputed calls from the multiplex PCR reads with MiXCR, one row per CDR3 protein. The sample holds approximately 690,000 distinct CDR3 sequences; about 30% are singletons and the top ten take roughly 40%. Source: peripheral blood mononuclear cells (PBMCs), taken when the disease was refractory, from a patient treated with antithyroid drugs. The receptors come from a female donor with Graves disease.

This clonotype was counted a few times. This rearrangement joins TRBV6-1 to TRBJ1-6; D gene ambiguous. V lost 5 bases, J lost 0 bases, and 23 bases lay in between. CDR3 length equals 20 residues. Germline CDR1 is MNHNS and CDR2 is SASEGT. The CDR3 DNA reads TGTGCCAGCAGTACCCTCTCTAACCGCGTCCGGAGCTCCTATAATTCACCCCTCCACTTT. This translates into CASSTLSNRVRSSYNSPLHF.

The chain recombines TRBV5-1 with TRBJ2-7; 7 bases map to TRBD2. Germline lookup yields CDR1 SGHRS and CDR2 YFSETQ. The CDR3 spans 13 residues. The trim removed 10 bases at V and 2 bases at J, leaving 9 bases unmatched. The CDR3 here is CAGGTNCTYEQYF. CDR3 DNA sequence: TGCGCCGGGGGGACTAATTGCACCTACGAGCAGTACTTC.

This clonotype came up a few times. The chain is built from TRBV6-1 and TRBJ2-7; 12 bases line up with TRBD2. V trimming: 5 bases; J trimming: 0 bases; junction bases outside the gene matches: 8. CDR3 length equals 17 residues. CDR1 is MNHNS and CDR2 is SASEGT in the germline V gene. The CDR3 region is CASSRTSGVSSSYEQYF. In DNA form, the CDR3 reads TGTGCCAGCAGTAGGACTAGCGGGGTTTCGAGCTCCTACGAGCAGTACTTC.

The chain links TRBV30 to TRBJ2-7, with D perhaps TRBD1 (6 bases). Germline V gives CDR1 GTSNPN, CDR2 SVGIG (reference sequence). The CDR3 extends over 12 amino acids. Trimming shortened V by 8 bases and J by 0 bases, and 11 bases separated the two germline ends. Written as DNA, the CDR3 is TGTGCCAGGGGGACCAGCTCCTACGAGCAGTACTTC. This sequence encodes CARGTSSYEQYF. Using reference TRBV30 and TRBJ2-7 for the parts outside the CDR3, the full variable domain is SQTIHQWPATLVQPVGSPLSLECTVEGTSNPNLYWYRQAAGRGLQLLFYSVGIGQISSEVPQNLSASRPQDRQFILSSKKLLLSDSGFYLCARGTSSYEQYFGPGTRLTVT.

The V and J genes are TRBV2 and TRBJ2-1, with D possibly being TRBD1 (6 bases). Germline V gene data show CDR1 as SNHLY and CDR2 as FYNNEI. V was cut by 9 bases and J by 3 bases, with 15 bases left in between. CDR3 length: 14 residues. The CDR3 reads CASREGRGYNEQFF. CDR3 DNA sequence: TGTGCCAGTCGAGAGGGCAGGGGCTACAATGAGCAGTTCTTC.

The J gene is TRBJ2-1, the V gene TRBV6-2 or TRBV6-3, with 11 bases that match TRBD2. The V and J ends lost 5 bases and 8 bases, in that order; junction bases with no gene match: 8. CDR3 length: 15 residues. Germline V CDR1 and CDR2: MNHEY, SVGEGT. The CDR3 DNA follows: TGTGCCAGCAGTGAAAGTAGCGGGAGGGCCCATGAGCAGTTCTTC. It yields the protein CASSESSGRAHEQFF.

This clonotype has at least ten counts. V and J are TRBV12-3 or TRBV12-4 and TRBJ1-5; D is undetermined. The CDR3 has 14 amino acids. V lost 3 bases to trimming and J lost 0 bases, with 6 bases between them. CDR3 nucleotide sequence: TGTGCCAGCAGTTTGAGCCCTAGCAATCAGCCCCAGCATTTT. It codes for CASSLSPSNQPQHF.

The CDR3 nucleotides are TGTGCCTGGAGTGTCCCAGGGAGTGTTCAGCCCCAGCATTTT. Translating gives CAWSVPGSVQPQHF. The chain recombines TRBV30 with TRBJ1-5; possible D gene TRBD1, 5 bases. V dropped 0 bases and J dropped 6 bases, with 12 bases sitting between them. This CDR3 contains 14 residues. Germline loops: CDR1 GTSNPN, CDR2 SVGIG (reference sequence).

V usage is TRBV10-3 and J usage is TRBJ1-5; 7 bases are a match to TRBD1. Germline CDR1 and CDR2: ENHRY and SYGVKD. J lost 3 bases, V lost 0 bases, and 5 bases had no gene match. The CDR3 runs 16 residues. CDR3 DNA sequence: TGTGCCATCAGTGAGTCCTCGGAGGGGGCCAATCAGCCCCAGCATTTT. Amino acid sequence: CAISESSEGANQPQHF.

The rearrangement uses TRBV15 and TRBJ2-2; D is undetermined. V was pared by 0 bases and J by 7 bases, with 6 bases between. The CDR3 consists of 13 residues. The germline V gene has CDR1 LNHNV and CDR2 YYDKDF (reference sequence). As DNA, the CDR3 is TGTGCCACCAGCAGAGATGGCGGCGGGGAGCTGTTTTTT. It translates to CATSRDGGGELFF.

This clonotype was observed many times. The rearrangement uses TRBV11-2 and TRBJ1-5; D gene ambiguous. Trimming removed 3 bases at V and 0 bases at J, with 15 bases between. This CDR3 contains 17 residues. From germline, CDR1 is SGHAT and CDR2 FQNNGV. The CDR3 loop is CASSFRVGSLSNQPQHF. The CDR3 DNA reads as TGTGCCAGCAGCTTTCGTGTGGGGAGTCTTAGCAATCAGCCCCAGCATTTT.

The gene calls are TRBV13 and TRBJ1-2; weak D call: TRBD1 (6 bases). This CDR3 comprises 18 residues. The V and J ends lost 0 bases and 2 bases respectively, with 19 bases between them. Germline V gene lookup returns CDR1 PRHDT and CDR2 FYEKMQ (reference sequence). The CDR3 sequence: CASSLGDRVPSLNYGYTF. The CDR3 DNA reads as TGTGCCAGCAGCTTAGGGGACAGAGTTCCGAGTTTGAACTATGGCTACACCTTC.

The chain has TRBV28 and TRBJ1-5; D may be TRBD1 (5 bases). V was pared by 3 bases and J by 5 bases, with 14 bases between. Germline V gene data show CDR1 as MDHEN and CDR2 as SYDVKM. The CDR3 runs to 15 residues. The CDR3 DNA is TGTGCCAGCAGTTTCTTGGGGGACGACTATCAGCCCCAGCATTTT. This sequence encodes CASSFLGDDYQPQHF.

The chain combines TRBV5-1 with TRBJ1-1; TRBD1 agrees at 9 bases. V trimming: 0 bases; J trimming: 6 bases; junction bases outside the gene matches: 6. Germline CDR1 SGHRS, CDR2 YFSETQ. The CDR3 extends over 15 amino acids. CDR3: CASSLGDREFAEAFF. The CDR3 nucleotides are TGCGCCAGCAGCTTGGGGGACAGGGAGTTTGCTGAAGCTTTCTTT.

This clonotype was detected only a few times. V and J are TRBV27 and TRBJ2-7; D ambiguous. Trimming cost V 7 bases and J 6 bases, with 28 bases left between them. CDR3 size: 17 residues. Germline assignment: CDR1 MNHEY and CDR2 SMNVEV (reference sequence). CDR3 region: CASKASRLLLPDPEQYF. The CDR3 bases are TGTGCCAGCAAGGCAAGCCGGCTGCTGCTACCGGACCCCGAGCAGTACTTC.

The gene calls are TRBV7-9 and TRBJ1-1; tentative D call: TRBD1 (5 bases). This CDR3 comprises 15 residues. The V gene lost 4 bases and the J gene lost 8 bases, with 20 bases spanning the gap. CDR1 and CDR2 from the germline V gene are SEHNR and FQNEAQ (reference sequence). This CDR3 reads CASSSMGRSRGEAFF. In DNA form, the CDR3 reads TGTGCCAGCAGCTCCATGGGACGGAGCCGAGGGGAAGCTTTCTTT.

This clonotype was seen just once. The chain joins TRBV7-9 to TRBJ1-2; possibly TRBD1 for D (5 bases). This CDR3 spans 12 amino acids. V lost 9 bases to trimming and J lost 6 bases, with 14 bases between them. The germline CDR1 and CDR2 sequences are SEHNR and FQNEAQ (reference sequence). The CDR3 region is CASGVGGDGYTF. The CDR3 coding sequence is TGTGCCAGTGGGGTTGGAGGGGATGGCTACACCTTC. Variable domain in full (rest from reference TRBV7-9 and TRBJ1-2): DTGVSQNPRHKITKRGQNVTFRCDPISEHNRLYWYRQTLGQGPEFLTYFQNEAQLEKSRLLSDRFSAERPKGSFSTLEIQRTEQGDSAMYLCASGVGGDGYTFGSGTRLTVV.

The chain links TRBV12-3 or TRBV12-4 to TRBJ1-1, with TRBD1 matching over 8 bases. The V segment lost 6 bases and the J segment 2 bases; nucleotides outside the gene matches: 8. The CDR3 has 15 amino acids. CDR3 DNA sequence: TGTGCCAGCAGCTATTCGACAGGGGTTAACACTGAAGCTTTCTTT. Encoded protein: CASSYSTGVNTEAFF.

This chain links TRBV30 with TRBJ1-5; a possible D gene is TRBD1 (5 bases). The V gene's germline CDR1 is GTSNPN and CDR2 SVGIG (reference sequence). Trimming cost V 4 bases and J 5 bases, with 15 bases left between them. The CDR3 has 14 amino acids. CDR3 sequence reads: CAWTRGQGDQPQHF. The DNA of the CDR3 is TGTGCCTGGACAAGAGGGCAGGGTGATCAGCCCCAGCATTTT.

The chain links TRBV7-9 to TRBJ1-1; 10 bases align to TRBD1. The CDR3 extends over 17 amino acids. Germline CDR1 and CDR2: SEHNR and FQNEAQ (reference sequence). The V segment lost 7 bases and the J segment 4 bases; nucleotides outside the gene matches: 15. The CDR3 here is CASTPRGTGQGITEAFF. CDR3 in DNA: TGTGCCAGCACCCCCAGAGGGACGGGACAGGGGATCACTGAAGCTTTCTTT.